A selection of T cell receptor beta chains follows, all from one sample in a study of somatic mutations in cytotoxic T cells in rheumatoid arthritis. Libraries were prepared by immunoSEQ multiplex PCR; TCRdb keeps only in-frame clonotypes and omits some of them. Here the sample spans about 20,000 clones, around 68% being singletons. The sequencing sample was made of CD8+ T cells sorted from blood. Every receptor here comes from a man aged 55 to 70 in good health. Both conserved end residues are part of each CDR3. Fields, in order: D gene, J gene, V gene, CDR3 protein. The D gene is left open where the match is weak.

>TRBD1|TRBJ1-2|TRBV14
CASSHEGQGIYGYTF
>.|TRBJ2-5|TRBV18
CASSPTSSSIPDQETQYF
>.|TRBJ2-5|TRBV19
CASSIDRNLLGETQYF
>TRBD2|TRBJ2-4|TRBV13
CASSPRGSRSQNIQYF
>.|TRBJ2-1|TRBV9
CASSIAGSSYNEQFF
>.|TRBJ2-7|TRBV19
CASAPPSSYEQYF
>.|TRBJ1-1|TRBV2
CAFIPRDGGGTEAFF
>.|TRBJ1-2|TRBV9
CASSVGEGGVNYGYTF
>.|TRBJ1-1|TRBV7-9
CASSQRGRQARTEAFF
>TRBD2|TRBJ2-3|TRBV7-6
CASSLRSGRAADTQYF
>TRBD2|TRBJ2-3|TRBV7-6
CASSLGVRLAGTDTQYF
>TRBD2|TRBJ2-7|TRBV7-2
CASGSGLAGGPWNEQYF
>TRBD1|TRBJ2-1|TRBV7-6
CASSLAGQGDYNEQFF
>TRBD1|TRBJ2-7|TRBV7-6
CASSAGTGPWEQYF
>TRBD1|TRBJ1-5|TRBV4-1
CASSRGQGGNQPQHF
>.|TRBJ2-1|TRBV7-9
CASSEGGNNEQFF
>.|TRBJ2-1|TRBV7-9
CASRGAAGEQFF
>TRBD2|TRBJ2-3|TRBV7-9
CASSPTSGGIGDTQYF
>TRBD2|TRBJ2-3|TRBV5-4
CASNRLAGGYTDTQYF
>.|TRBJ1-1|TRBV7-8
CASSPDWRSVTEAFF
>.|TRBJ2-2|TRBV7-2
CASTPGSGELFF
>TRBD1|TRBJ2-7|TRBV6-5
CASSYGRGIYEQYF
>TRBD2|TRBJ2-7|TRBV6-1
CASLAGAISYEQYF
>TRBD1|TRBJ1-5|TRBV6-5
CASLPGQGSNQPQHF
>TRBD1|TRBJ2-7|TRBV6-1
CASSMDRDSPYEQYF
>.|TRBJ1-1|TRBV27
CASSPRGITEAFF
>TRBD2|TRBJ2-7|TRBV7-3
CASSLGPGLPYEQYF
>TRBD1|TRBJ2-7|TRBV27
CASSPGGSGYEQYF
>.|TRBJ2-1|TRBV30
CAWSAGLYNEQFF
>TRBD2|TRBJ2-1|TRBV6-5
CASSLGLHNEQFF
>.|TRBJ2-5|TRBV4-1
CASSQGQEVETQYF
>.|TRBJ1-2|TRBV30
CAWSGHLPLYGYTF
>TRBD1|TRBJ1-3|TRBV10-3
CAMRTGSVGNTIYF
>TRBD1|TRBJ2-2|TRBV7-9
CASSPSRDSTGELFF
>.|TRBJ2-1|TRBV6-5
CASRTGQRNEQFF
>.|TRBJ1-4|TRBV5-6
CASSLDRTNEKLFF
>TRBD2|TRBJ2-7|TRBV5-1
CASSTLQRDEQYF
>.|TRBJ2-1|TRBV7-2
CASSFAWEQFF
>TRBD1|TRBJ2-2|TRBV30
CACPATGGGGELFF
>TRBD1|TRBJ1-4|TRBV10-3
CAISELHPEQGALDEKLFF
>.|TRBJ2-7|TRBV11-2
CASSLDPGPYEQYF
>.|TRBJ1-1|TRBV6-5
CASSYEGRLTEAFF
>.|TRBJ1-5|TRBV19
CASRRYVSARVGQPQHF
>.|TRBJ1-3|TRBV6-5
CASSNDLNSGNTIYF
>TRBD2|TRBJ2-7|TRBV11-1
CASSLARSGALEQYF
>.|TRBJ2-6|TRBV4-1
CASSHEGLDRSGANVLTF
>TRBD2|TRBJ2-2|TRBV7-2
CASSLVLAGGGNTGELFF
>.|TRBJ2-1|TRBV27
CASSRAGHYNEQFF